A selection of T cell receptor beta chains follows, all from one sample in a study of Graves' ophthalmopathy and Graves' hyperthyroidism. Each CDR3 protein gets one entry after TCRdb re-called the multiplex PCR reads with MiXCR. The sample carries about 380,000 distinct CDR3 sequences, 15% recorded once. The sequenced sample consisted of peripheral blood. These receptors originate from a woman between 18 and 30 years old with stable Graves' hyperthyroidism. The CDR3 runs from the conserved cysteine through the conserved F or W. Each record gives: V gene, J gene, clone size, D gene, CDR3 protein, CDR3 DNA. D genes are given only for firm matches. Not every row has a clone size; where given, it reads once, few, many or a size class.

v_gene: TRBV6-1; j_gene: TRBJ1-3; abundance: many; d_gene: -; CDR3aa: CASSPGGASSGNTIYF; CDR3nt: TGTGCCAGCAGCCCGGGAGGAGCCAGCTCTGGAAACACCATATATTTT
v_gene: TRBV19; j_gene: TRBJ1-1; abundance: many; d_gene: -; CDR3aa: CASSIQGLMNTEAFF; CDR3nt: TGTGCCAGTAGTATACAGGGACTCATGAACACTGAAGCTTTCTTT
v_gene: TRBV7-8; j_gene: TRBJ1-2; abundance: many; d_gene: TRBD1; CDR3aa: CASSLRTGGFGYTF; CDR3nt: TGTGCCAGCAGCTTACGGACAGGGGGTTTTGGCTACACCTTC
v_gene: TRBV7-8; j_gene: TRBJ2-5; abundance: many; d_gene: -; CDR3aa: CASSLEYRGTETQYF; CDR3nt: TGTGCCAGCAGCTTAGAATATAGGGGTACGGAGACCCAGTACTTC
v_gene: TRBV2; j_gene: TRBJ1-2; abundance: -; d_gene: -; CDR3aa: CASSGTGLRTGYGYTF; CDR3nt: TGTGCCAGCAGTGGCACGGGACTCCGGACGGGGTATGGCTACACCTTC
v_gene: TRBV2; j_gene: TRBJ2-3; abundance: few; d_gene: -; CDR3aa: CASSGMRGGRDTQYF; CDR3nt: TGTGCCAGCAGTGGTATGAGGGGGGGCAGAGATACGCAGTATTTT
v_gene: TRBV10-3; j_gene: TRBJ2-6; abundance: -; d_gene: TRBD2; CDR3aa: CAISPASGRQAGANVLTF; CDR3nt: TGTGCCATCAGCCCCGCTAGCGGACGGCAGGCTGGGGCCAACGTCCTGACTTTC
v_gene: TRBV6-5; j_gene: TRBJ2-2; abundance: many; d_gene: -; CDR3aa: CASSYLRGGGELFF; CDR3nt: TGTGCCAGCAGTTACCTCAGGGGAGGCGGGGAGCTGTTTTTT
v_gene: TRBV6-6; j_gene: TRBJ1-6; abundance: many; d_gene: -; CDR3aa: CASSYSGDSPLHF; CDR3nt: TGTGCCAGCAGTTACTCCGGGGATTCACCCCTCCACTTT
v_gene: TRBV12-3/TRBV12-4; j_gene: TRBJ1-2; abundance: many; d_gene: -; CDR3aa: CASIKGGRHGYTF; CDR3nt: TGTGCCAGCATAAAGGGGGGGCGGCATGGCTACACCTTC
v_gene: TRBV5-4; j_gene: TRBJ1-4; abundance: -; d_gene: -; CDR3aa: CASSLSQSPTNEKLFF; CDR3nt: TGTGCCAGCAGCTTATCCCAGAGCCCAACTAATGAAAAACTGTTTTTT
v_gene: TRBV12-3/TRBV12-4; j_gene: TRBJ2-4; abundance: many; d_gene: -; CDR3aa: CASSLARTVVAKNIQYF; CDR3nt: TGTGCCAGCAGTTTAGCGCGGACAGTGGTAGCCAAAAACATTCAGTACTTC
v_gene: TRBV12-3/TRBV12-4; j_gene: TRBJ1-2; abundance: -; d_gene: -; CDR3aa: CASSSPPGDQNNYGYTF; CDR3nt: TGTGCCAGCAGTTCCCCTCCCGGGGACCAGAATAACTATGGCTACACCTTC
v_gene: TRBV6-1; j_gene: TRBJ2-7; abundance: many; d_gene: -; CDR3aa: CASSEELPWTYEQYF; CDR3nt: TGTGCCAGCAGTGAGGAGCTTCCCTGGACCTACGAGCAGTACTTC
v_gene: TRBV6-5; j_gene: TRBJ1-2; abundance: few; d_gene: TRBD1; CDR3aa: CASSSSPQGAYGYTF; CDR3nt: TGTGCCAGCAGTTCCAGCCCACAGGGGGCCTATGGCTACACCTTC
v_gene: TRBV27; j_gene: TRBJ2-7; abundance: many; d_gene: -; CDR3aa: CASSSSRGPYEQYF; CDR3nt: TGTGCCAGCAGTTCATCCAGGGGCCCCTACGAGCAGTACTTC
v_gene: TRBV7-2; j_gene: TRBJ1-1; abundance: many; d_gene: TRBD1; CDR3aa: CASSLLGQSNTEAFF; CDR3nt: TGTGCCAGCAGCTTATTGGGACAGTCGAACACTGAAGCTTTCTTT
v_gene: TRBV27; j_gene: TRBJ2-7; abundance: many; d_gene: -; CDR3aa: CAISPRDEQYF; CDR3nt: TGTGCCATCTCCCCACGAGACGAGCAGTACTTC
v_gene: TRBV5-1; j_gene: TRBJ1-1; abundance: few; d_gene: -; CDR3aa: CASSLAGTLITEAFF; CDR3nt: TGCGCCAGCAGCTTGGCCGGGACACTGATCACTGAAGCTTTCTTT
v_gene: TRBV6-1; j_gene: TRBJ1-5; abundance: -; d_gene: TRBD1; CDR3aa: CASTPRTGSNQPQHF; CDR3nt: TGTGCCAGCACCCCTCGGACAGGAAGCAATCAGCCCCAGCATTTT
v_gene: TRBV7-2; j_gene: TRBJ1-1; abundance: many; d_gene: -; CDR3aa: CASSLPGQKNTEAFF; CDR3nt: TGTGCCAGCAGCTTACCGGGACAAAAGAACACTGAAGCTTTCTTT
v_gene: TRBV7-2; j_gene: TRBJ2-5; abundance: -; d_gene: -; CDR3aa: CASSLWGRRVGETQYF; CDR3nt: TGTGCCAGCAGCTTATGGGGGAGAAGAGTAGGAGAGACCCAGTACTTC
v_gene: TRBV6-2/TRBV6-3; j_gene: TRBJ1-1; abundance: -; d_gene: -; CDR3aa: CASSSGTTDTEAFF; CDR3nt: TGTGCCAGCAGTTCAGGGACAACCGACACTGAAGCTTTCTTT
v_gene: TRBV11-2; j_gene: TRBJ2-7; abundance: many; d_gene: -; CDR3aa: CASSLEGASSYEQYF; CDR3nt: TGTGCCAGCAGCTTAGAAGGGGCGAGCTCCTACGAGCAGTACTTC
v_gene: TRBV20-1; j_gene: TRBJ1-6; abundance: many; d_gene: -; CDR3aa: CSARMSQDLNSPLHF; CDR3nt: TGCAGTGCTAGGATGAGTCAAGATCTGAATTCACCCCTCCACTTT
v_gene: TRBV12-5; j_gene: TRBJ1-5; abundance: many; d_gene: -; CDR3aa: CASGFSSNQPQHF; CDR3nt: TGTGCTAGTGGCTTTTCTAGCAATCAGCCCCAGCATTTT
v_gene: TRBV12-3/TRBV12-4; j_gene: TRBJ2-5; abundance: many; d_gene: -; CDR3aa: CASTPHTWETQYF; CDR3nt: TGTGCCAGCACTCCTCATACCTGGGAGACCCAGTACTTC
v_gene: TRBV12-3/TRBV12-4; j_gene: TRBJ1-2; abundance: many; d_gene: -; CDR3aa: CASSSTQHGYTF; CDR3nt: TGTGCCAGCAGTTCGACACAGCATGGCTACACCTTC
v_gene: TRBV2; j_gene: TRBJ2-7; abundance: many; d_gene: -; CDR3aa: CASRSLRQYEQYF; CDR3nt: TGTGCCAGCCGTTCCCTCAGACAATACGAGCAGTACTTC
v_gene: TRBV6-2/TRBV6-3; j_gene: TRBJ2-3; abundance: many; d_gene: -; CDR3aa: CASSSTGSGTDTQYF; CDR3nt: TGTGCCAGCAGTTCTACAGGATCCGGCACAGATACGCAGTATTTT
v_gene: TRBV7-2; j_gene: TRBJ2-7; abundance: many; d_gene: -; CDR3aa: CASSLRGPLAFSYEQYF; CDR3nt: TGTGCCAGCAGCTTAAGAGGACCGTTAGCCTTCTCCTACGAGCAGTACTTC
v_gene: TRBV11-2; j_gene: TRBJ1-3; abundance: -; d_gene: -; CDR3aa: CVSSGQGVNTIYF; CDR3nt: TGTGTCAGCAGCGGGCAGGGAGTAAACACCATATATTTT
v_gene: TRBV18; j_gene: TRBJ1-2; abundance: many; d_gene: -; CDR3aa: CASTRPGLNQYGYTF; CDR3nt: TGTGCCAGCACCCGTCCGGGTTTAAACCAGTATGGCTACACCTTC
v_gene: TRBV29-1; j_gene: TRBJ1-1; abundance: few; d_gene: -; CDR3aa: CSVEGGITEAFF; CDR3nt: TGCAGCGTTGAAGGGGGAATCACTGAAGCTTTCTTT
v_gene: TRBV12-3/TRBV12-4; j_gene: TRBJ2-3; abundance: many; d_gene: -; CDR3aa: CASSPDSPDTQYF; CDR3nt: TGTGCCAGCAGTCCGGACTCTCCAGATACGCAGTATTTT
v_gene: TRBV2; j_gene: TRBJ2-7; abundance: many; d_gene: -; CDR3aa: CASRGDRYEQYF; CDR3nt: TGTGCCAGCAGGGGTGACAGGTACGAGCAGTACTTC
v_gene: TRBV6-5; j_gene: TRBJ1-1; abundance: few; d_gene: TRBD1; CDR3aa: CASSPIRLIFRGSSLNTEAFF; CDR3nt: TGTGCCAGCAGTCCCATACGCCTGATTTTCAGGGGGTCATCCCTGAACACTGAAGCTTTCTTT
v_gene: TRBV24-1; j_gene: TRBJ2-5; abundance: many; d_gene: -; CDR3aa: CATSDSDMVEETQYF; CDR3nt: TGTGCCACCAGTGACTCCGACATGGTCGAAGAGACCCAGTACTTC
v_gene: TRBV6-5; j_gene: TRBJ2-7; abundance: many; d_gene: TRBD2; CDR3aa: CASSYSGRGELYEQYF; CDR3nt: TGTGCCAGCAGTTACTCGGGGCGGGGGGAACTTTACGAGCAGTACTTC
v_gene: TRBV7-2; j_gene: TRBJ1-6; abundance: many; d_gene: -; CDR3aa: CASRLGTGNSPLHF; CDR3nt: TGTGCCAGCAGGCTGGGGACGGGTAATTCACCCCTCCACTTT